This passage covers 27 T cell receptor beta chains from one sample sequenced in a study of regulatory T cells in long-lasting Graves disease. TCR beta libraries were built with iRepertoire HTBI primers and Arm-PCR of CDR3 regions. MiXCR was run by TCRdb on the multiplex PCR reads, yielding one entry per CDR3 protein. The repertoire includes about 560,000 distinct CDR3 sequences, more than 15% of them detected once, and about 12% sits in the top ten. The time point was: newly diagnosed GD, antithyroid drugs for less than 3 months. The authors made the TCR library using RNA they extracted from PBMCs. Separately, the same data were catalogued under a study of T cells in Graves' hyperthyroidism and ophthalmopathy.

This sample comprised peripheral blood mononuclear cells (PBMCs), obtained at new diagnosis, from a patient treated with antithyroid drugs. The source is a man between 18 and 35 years old with Graves disease.

V and J are TRBV30 and TRBJ1-6; 7 positions agree with TRBD1. Germline assignment: CDR1 GTSNPN and CDR2 SVGIG (reference sequence). There are 13 residues in the CDR3. The J segment lost 3 bases and the V segment lost 8 bases, leaving 4 bases of the junction unmatched. Here the CDR3 DNA reads TGTGCCAGCAGACAGGGCTATAATTCACCCCTCCACTTT. Translating it yields CASRQGYNSPLHF.

This clonotype was found many times. The CDR3 nucleotides are TGTTCCCTCAATGAGCAGTTCTTC. It encodes CSLNEQFF. The chain joins TRBV7-9 to TRBJ2-1; no clear D. The CDR3 totals 8 residues. Germline values: CDR1 SEHNR, CDR2 FQNEAQ (reference sequence).

The genes are TRBV7-8 and TRBJ1-2; D unresolved. The V end lost 4 bases, the J end lost 2 bases, and 17 bases lay between the germline ends. Germline CDR1 reads SGHVS; CDR2 reads FQNEAQ. The length of the CDR3 is 16 residues. The CDR3, as DNA: TGTGCCAGCAGCTCGAGAGCTCAGGACGGAAACTATGGCTACACCTTC. Its translation: CASSSRAQDGNYGYTF.

This clonotype came up many times. In nucleotides, the CDR3 is TGTGCCACCAGCCAGGGACAGGGGGCTTCGGAGACCCAGTACTTC. It codes for CATSQGQGASETQYF. The chain employs TRBV15 and TRBJ2-5, with 12 positions matching TRBD1. Germline V gene data show CDR1 as LNHNV and CDR2 as YYDKDF (reference sequence). There are 15 residues in the CDR3. V lost 5 bases, J lost 5 bases, and 6 bases stayed unmatched.

J is TRBJ2-3 and V is TRBV30, with 9 bases lining up with TRBD1. The CDR3 has 15 residues. Germline assignment: CDR1 GTSNPN and CDR2 SVGIG (reference sequence). The V gene end was trimmed by 8 bases and the J gene end by 3 bases; junction bases not matched to a gene: 12. The CDR3: CARKTGTGLTDTQYF. CDR3 sequence (DNA): TGTGCCAGGAAAACCGGGACAGGGTTAACAGATACGCAGTATTTT.

This clonotype has only one observation. A much larger clonotype is one base distant, so this may be a read error. The V gene is TRBV12-3 or TRBV12-4, the J gene TRBJ1-1; weak D call: TRBD1 (6 bases). The CDR3 contains 14 residues. V was trimmed by 3 bases and J by 4 bases, leaving 12 bases between them. CDR3 residues: CASSFKQGCTEAFF. CDR3 nucleotides: TGTGCCAGCAGTTTTAAACAGGGTTGCACTGAAGCTTTCTTT.

This clonotype was picked up a small number of times. The chain carries TRBV6-1 and TRBJ1-3; no clear D gene. Trimming stripped 2 bases from V and 4 bases from J, with 12 bases between. CDR3 length equals 15 residues. Germline values: CDR1 MNHNS, CDR2 SASEGT. This CDR3 reads CASSEIGRLGNTIYF. The CDR3 DNA follows: TGTGCCAGCAGTGAAATAGGCCGATTAGGAAACACCATATATTTT.

There are a few counts of this clonotype. This CDR3 reads CASSFRGTDYEQYF. The CDR3 nucleotides are TGTGCCAGCAGTTTTCGGGGGACGGACTACGAGCAGTACTTC. The chain has TRBV12-3 or TRBV12-4 and TRBJ2-7; the D gene is possibly TRBD2 (6 bases). Trimming removed 3 bases at V and 3 bases at J, with 12 bases between. The CDR3 length is 14 residues.

This clonotype was detected ten times or more. This sequence joins TRBV7-3 and TRBJ2-3; the D is unclear. Germline V gene lookup returns CDR1 SGHTA and CDR2 FQGTGA. V was cut by 0 bases and J by 6 bases, with 13 bases left in between. The CDR3 has 15 amino acids. The CDR3 coding sequence is TGTGCCAGCAGCTTAACCCTTGGTGTGGGGGATACGCAGTATTTT. It encodes CASSLTLGVGDTQYF. Complete variable domain (other parts from reference TRBV7-3 and TRBJ2-3): GAGVSQTPSNKVTEKGKYVELRCDPISGHTALYWYRQSLGQGPEFLIYFQGTGAADDSGLPNDRFFAVRPEGSVSTLKIQRTERGDSAVYLCASSLTLGVGDTQYFGPGTRLTVL.

As regards this clonotype: A much larger clone differs by one base, so this may be a read error. CDR3 in amino acids: CVSTPGGIQETQYF. Written as DNA, the CDR3 is TGTGTCAGCACCCCGGGGGGGATTCAAGAGACCCAGTACTTC. V gene TRBV12-3 or TRBV12-4 combines with J gene TRBJ2-5; 8 bases match TRBD2. The CDR3 spans 14 residues.

A word on this clonotype: The junction differs from germline at one of its ends, possibly a read error. CDR3 bases: TGCGCCAACAGCTGGGCTAGCGGGAGATACTACGAGCAGTACTTC. Its translation: CANSWASGRYYEQYF. The chain carries TRBV5-1 and TRBJ2-7; 10 positions agree with TRBD2. The CDR3 spans 15 residues. CDR1 is SGHRS, CDR2 YFSETQ, per germline.

This chain links TRBV5-1 with TRBJ1-4; D perhaps matches TRBD1 (6 bases). Trimming took 4 bases from V and 7 from J, leaving 14 bases between them. The CDR3 consists of 14 residues. Germline V gene lookup returns CDR1 SGHRS and CDR2 YFSETQ. The CDR3 spells CASSVQGLGEKLFF. CDR3 nucleotides: TGCGCCAGCAGCGTGCAGGGGTTGGGTGAAAAACTGTTTTTT.

This clonotype was detected a few times. The chain recombines TRBV5-4 with TRBJ1-6; possible D gene TRBD1, 6 bases. The length of the CDR3 is 15 residues. V lost 1 base to trimming and J lost 8 bases, with 13 bases between them. Germline V gives CDR1 SGHNT, CDR2 YYREEE (reference sequence). The CDR3 reads CASSLPGGVDSPLHF. CDR3 coding DNA: TGTGCCAGCAGCTTGCCGGGGGGCGTTGATTCACCCCTCCACTTT.

The chain has TRBV29-1 and TRBJ2-5, with TRBD2 identical over 7 bases. This CDR3 has 14 residues. J lost 5 bases, V lost 1 base, and 7 bases had no gene match. The V gene's germline CDR1 is SQVTM and CDR2 ANQGSEA. The CDR3 bases are TGCAGCGTTGAAGTCCAGCGGGGAGCGGAGACCCAGTACTTC. The encoded protein is CSVEVQRGAETQYF.

This clonotype has ten or more counts. The chain links TRBV5-1 to TRBJ2-2; D is perhaps TRBD2 (6 bases). The CDR3 length is 15 residues. The germline CDR1 and CDR2 sequences are SGHRS and YFSETQ. V dropped 1 base and J dropped 1 base, with 8 bases sitting between them. CDR3 coding DNA: TGCGCCAGCAGCTTGCGGGAGAGGAACACCGGGGAGCTGTTTTTT. Protein product: CASSLRERNTGELFF.

This clonotype was counted many times. This sequence joins TRBV2 and TRBJ1-6, with D possibly TRBD1 on 6 matching bases. Germline-derived CDR1 and CDR2 are SNHLY and FYNNEI. This CDR3 spans 15 amino acids. V was clipped by 7 bases and J by 6 bases, with 16 bases between them. This CDR3 is CASTTEGVANSPLHF. The DNA for the CDR3 is TGTGCCAGCACCACCGAGGGGGTTGCTAATTCACCCCTCCACTTT.

This clonotype has more than one count but fewer than ten. This chain connects TRBV13 to TRBJ2-7; D is uncertain. TRBJ2-6 explains the end of the DNA better; the J call may be wrong. Germline CDR1 is PRHDT and CDR2 is FYEKMQ (reference sequence). This CDR3 region has 12 residues. The CDR3 DNA reads TGTGCCAGCAGCCGCTTGGCCAACGTCCTGACTTTC. Translating gives CASSRLANVLTF.

This clonotype occurred a few times. The rearrangement joins TRBV27 to TRBJ1-5, with D possibly matching TRBD1 (5 bases). The CDR3 runs to 14 residues. CDR1 and CDR2 (germline): MNHEY, SMNVEV (reference sequence). V was shortened by 1 base and J by 4 bases, with 8 bases between the two germline ends. Written as DNA, the CDR3 is TGTGCCAGCAGTTTATACGGGGGGAATCAGCCCCAGCATTTT. As protein: CASSLYGGNQPQHF.

This clonotype was observed once. Since a much larger clone is just one base distant, this may be a read error. The chain recombines TRBV7-9 with TRBJ2-7; 8 nucleotides match TRBD1. V was pared by 6 bases and J by 2 bases, with 9 bases of the junction left unmatched. The CDR3 length is 15 residues. CDR1 is SEHNR and CDR2 is FQNEAQ in the germline V gene (reference sequence). The CDR3 DNA reads TGTGCCAGCAGTCGCAGGGGGCTCCTTCCCTACGAGCAGTACTTC. Its translation: CASSRRGLLPYEQYF.

Worth noting for this clonotype: Just one base apart from a much larger clone, this may be a read error. The chain recombines TRBV20-1 with TRBJ2-1; D ambiguous. Germline lookup yields CDR1 DFQATT and CDR2 SNEGSKA (reference sequence). This CDR3 has 17 residues. This CDR3 is CSARDSGSWSSHNEQFF. The CDR3 bases are TGCAGTGCTAGAGATTCTGGTAGCTGGAGCTCCCACAATGAGCAGTTCTTC.

Many counts were recorded for this clonotype. J is TRBJ2-7 and V is TRBV5-1, with 10 nucleotides matching TRBD1. The V and J ends lost 0 bases and 5 bases, in that order; junction bases with no gene match: 11. The CDR3 runs to 17 residues. Germline V gene lookup returns CDR1 SGHRS and CDR2 YFSETQ. CDR3 amino acids: CASSLGFGGTGVDEQYF. For the CDR3, the DNA is TGCGCCAGCAGCTTGGGATTTGGGGGGACAGGGGTGGACGAGCAGTACTTC.

This clonotype has ten or more counts. The chain employs TRBV5-1 and TRBJ1-1, with a tentative D call TRBD1 (6 bases). CDR3 length: 14 amino acids. V was trimmed by 4 bases and J by 0 bases, leaving 10 bases between them. Germline V CDR1 and CDR2: SGHRS, YFSETQ. CDR3 residues: CASSTDRMNTEAFF. DNA of the CDR3: TGCGCCAGCAGCACGGACAGAATGAACACTGAAGCTTTCTTT.

The genes are TRBV20-1 and TRBJ2-1; the match to TRBD2 covers 8 bases. Germline CDR1 and CDR2: DFQATT and SNEGSKA (reference sequence). This CDR3 region has 16 residues. After removal of 3 bases from V and 4 bases from J, the junction contained 11 bases not matched to a gene. CDR3 nucleotides: TGCAGTGCTAGGACCCTAGGCGGGAGGCGGTACAATGAGCAGTTCTTC. Encoded protein: CSARTLGGRRYNEQFF.

The rearrangement joins TRBV20-1 to TRBJ2-7; no reliable D call. The CDR3 has 13 amino acids. Germline CDR1 is DFQATT and CDR2 is SNEGSKA (reference sequence). The ends were cut back, 3 bases at V and 0 bases at J, with 9 bases in the middle. CDR3 in DNA: TGCAGTGCTAGTGTTCTAAACTCCTACGAGCAGTACTTC. Protein sequence: CSASVLNSYEQYF.

There are a few counts of this clonotype. The chain combines TRBV4-1 with TRBJ2-5, with D tentatively TRBD2 (5 bases). Germline V gene lookup returns CDR1 MGHRA and CDR2 YSYEKL. The length of the CDR3 is 15 residues. The V end was cut by 2 bases, the J end by 9 bases, with 19 bases between. The CDR3 spells CASSQSTVERLAQYF. The CDR3 DNA is TGCGCCAGCAGCCAATCGACGGTGGAGCGGTTGGCCCAGTACTTC.

This chain connects TRBV2 to TRBJ1-5; 7 bases are a match to TRBD1. Germline V gene data show CDR1 as SNHLY and CDR2 as FYNNEI. V lost 6 bases and J lost 1; bases outside the gene matches: 9. CDR3 length: 16 residues. CDR3 amino acids: CASRATGFWSNQPQHF. The CDR3 DNA reads as TGTGCCAGCAGGGCGACAGGGTTCTGGAGCAATCAGCCCCAGCATTTT.

This clonotype has ten or more counts. The chain recombines TRBV18 with TRBJ1-1; D is unclear. V lost 3 bases, J lost 4 bases, and 12 bases lay in between. The CDR3 spans 14 residues. The germline CDR1 and CDR2 sequences are KGHSH and LQKENI. CDR3 coding DNA: TGTGCCAGCTCACCTGCTATTATAGGCACTGAAGCTTTCTTT. Encoded protein: CASSPAIIGTEAFF. The variable domain in full, completed from reference TRBV18 and TRBJ1-1, reads NAGVMQNPRHLVRRRGQEARLRCSPMKGHSHVYWYRQLPEEGLKFMVYLQKENIIDESGMPKERFSAEFPKEGPSILRIQQVVRGDSAAYFCASSPAIIGTEAFFGQGTRLTVV.